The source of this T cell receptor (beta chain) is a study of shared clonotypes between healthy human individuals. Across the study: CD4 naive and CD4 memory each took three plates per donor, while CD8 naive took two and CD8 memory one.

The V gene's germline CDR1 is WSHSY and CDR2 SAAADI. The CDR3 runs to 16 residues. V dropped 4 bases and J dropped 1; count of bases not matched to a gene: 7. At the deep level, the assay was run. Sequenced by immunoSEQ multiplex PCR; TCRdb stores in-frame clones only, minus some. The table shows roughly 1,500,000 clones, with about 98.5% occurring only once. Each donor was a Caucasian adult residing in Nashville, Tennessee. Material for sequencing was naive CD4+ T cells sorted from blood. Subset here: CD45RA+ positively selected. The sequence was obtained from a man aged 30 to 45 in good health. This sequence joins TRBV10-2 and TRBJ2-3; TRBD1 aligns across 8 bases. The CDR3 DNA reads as TGCGCCAGCAGTGTCCCGGACAGGGTGGGCACAGATACGCAGTATTTT. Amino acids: CASSVPDRVGTDTQYF.